The 29 T cell receptor beta chains given below trace back to one sample, sequenced in a study of T-cell memory formation after mild COVID-19. Each CDR3 protein gets one entry after TCRdb re-called the 5' RACE reads with MiXCR. Altogether around 310,000 distinct CDR3 sequences are present, more than 13% being singletons, with the ten largest covering roughly a fifth. The specimen was PBMCs or a T cell subset sorted from them (not recorded which). The receptors derive from a young man who had mild COVID-19 (a few samples of this study predate the infection). Cell type and time point are not known.

This clonotype was recorded a few times. The V and J genes are TRBV5-1 and TRBJ1-4, with 10 bases that match TRBD1. The J segment lost 0 bases and the V segment lost 5 bases, leaving 4 bases of the junction unmatched. CDR3 size: 16 residues. Germline V gene sequence: CDR1 SGHRS, CDR2 YFSETQ. This chain's CDR3 is CASSRDRGATNEKLFF. DNA for the CDR3: TGCGCCAGCAGTAGGGACAGGGGAGCAACTAATGAAAAACTGTTTTTT.

The chain couples TRBV18 to TRBJ2-3; weak D call: TRBD2 (5 bases). The CDR3 length is 13 residues. V was cut by 10 bases and J by 2 bases, with 13 bases left in between. Germline V gene data show CDR1 as KGHSH and CDR2 as LQKENI. CDR3 DNA sequence: TGTGCCACCTTTGGGGAGCTCACAGATACGCAGTATTTT. It specifies CATFGELTDTQYF.

The rearrangement joins TRBV6-5 to TRBJ1-5; D remains ambiguous. The length of the CDR3 is 14 residues. The V end lost 6 bases, the J end lost 4 bases, and 13 bases lay between the germline ends. Per germline, CDR1 MNHEY and CDR2 SVGAGI. CDR3 in DNA: TGTGCCAGCAGATCCGACAAGATTAATCAGCCCCAGCATTTT. This translates into CASRSDKINQPQHF.

V usage is TRBV4-1 and J usage is TRBJ2-5, with D maybe TRBD1 (5 bases). Deletions cut 4 bases from V and 6 bases from J, with 15 bases between. CDR1 MGHRA and CDR2 YSYEKL come from the germline V gene. This CDR3 is built from 14 residues. The CDR3 DNA reads as TGCGCCAGCAGCCCCTTACAGGACGGTCAGACCCAGTACTTC. Its protein is CASSPLQDGQTQYF.

CDR3 protein: CASSQRPTGQYQETQYF. CDR3 sequence (DNA): TGCGCCAGCAGCCAGCGCCCGACGGGACAGTACCAAGAGACCCAGTACTTC. V usage is TRBV4-1 and J usage is TRBJ2-5; 7 nucleotides match TRBD1. The CDR3 runs to 17 residues. Germline lookup yields CDR1 MGHRA and CDR2 YSYEKL. With 3 bases clipped from V and 0 bases from J, the junction kept 10 bases outside the gene matches.

On this clonotype itself: The junction departs from the called germline gene at one end, perhaps through a read error. The rearrangement links TRBV7-7 to TRBJ2-2; D is possibly TRBD1 (5 bases). From germline, CDR1 is SSHAT and CDR2 FNYEAQ (reference sequence). The CDR3 contains 16 residues. CDR3 loop: CASSLNVQGNTGELFF. Here the CDR3 DNA reads TGTGCTAGCAGCTTAAATGTCCAGGGGAACACCGGGGAGCTGTTTTTT.

In its sample, this clonotype was seen a few times. This chain links TRBV6-4 with TRBJ1-5; D remains ambiguous. The germline CDR1 and CDR2 sequences are MRHNA and SNTAGT. V was cut by 1 base and J by 0 bases, with 4 bases left in between. The CDR3 is made up of 14 amino acids. CDR3 residues: CASSDFPSNQPQHF. CDR3 DNA sequence: TGTGCCAGCAGTGACTTCCCTAGCAATCAGCCCCAGCATTTT.

This clonotype was detected a few times. The V and J genes are TRBV10-3 and TRBJ2-6; TRBD2 matches at 8 bases. V lost 0 bases to trimming and J lost 1 base; unmatched junction nucleotides: 5. CDR1 is ENHRY, CDR2 SYGVKD, per germline. The CDR3 runs 18 residues. The CDR3 DNA follows: TGTGCCATCAGTGAGTCGAGCGGGGGTTCATCTGGGGCCAACGTCCTGACTTTC. Translating it yields CAISESSGGSSGANVLTF.

The CDR3 loop is CASSLVKGPGELFF. CDR3 nucleotides: TGTGCCAGCAGCTTAGTAAAGGGACCCGGGGAGCTGTTTTTT. The rearrangement joins TRBV11-2 to TRBJ2-2; D may match TRBD1 or TRBD2 (5 bases each). Germline-derived CDR1 and CDR2 are SGHAT and FQNNGV. The CDR3 is 14 amino acids. V shed 1 base and J shed 6 bases, with 9 bases lying between them.

V and J are TRBV12-3 or TRBV12-4 and TRBJ1-2; D gene uncertain. With 7 bases removed from V and 8 bases from J, the gap between germline ends came to 17 bases. The CDR3 covers 13 residues. The CDR3 loop is CASTRTGEGGYTF. The DNA of the CDR3 is TGTGCCAGCACCCGGACCGGGGAGGGCGGCTACACCTTC.

The chain is built from TRBV20-1 and TRBJ1-1; D gene uncertain. V lost 1 base, J lost 4 bases, and 13 bases lay in between. This CDR3 has 14 residues. The germline CDR1 and CDR2 sequences are DFQATT and SNEGSKA (reference sequence). The CDR3 loop reads CSARGPTVGTEAFF. CDR3 in DNA: TGCAGTGCTAGAGGGCCCACCGTGGGCACTGAAGCTTTCTTT.

The J gene is TRBJ2-3, the V gene TRBV10-3; tentatively, D is TRBD2 (6 bases). Germline V gives CDR1 ENHRY, CDR2 SYGVKD. The CDR3 length is 13 residues. Trimming took off 10 bases at V and 5 bases at J, with 16 bases between the two ends. In nucleotides, the CDR3 is TGTGCCACCATAGGAGGAGGGCAAGATACGCAGTATTTT. Its protein product is CATIGGGQDTQYF.

The V call is TRBV19, the J call TRBJ1-2; the D is unclear. The V end was cut by 1 base, the J end by 4 bases, with 10 bases between. Germline values: CDR1 LNHDA, CDR2 SQIVND (reference sequence). This CDR3 comprises 14 residues. CDR3 loop: CASSIATESYGYTF. The CDR3 DNA is TGTGCCAGTAGTATAGCTACGGAGAGCTATGGCTACACCTTC.

V gene TRBV5-1 combines with J gene TRBJ2-7; a weak D match, TRBD1 (5 bases). CDR1 and CDR2 from the germline V gene are SGHRS and YFSETQ. V was cut by 4 bases and J by 3 bases, with 14 bases left in between. The CDR3 extends over 14 amino acids. The DNA of the CDR3 is TGCGCCAGCAGCAAGGACAATTCAGGCTACGAGCAGTACTTC. This gives the protein CASSKDNSGYEQYF.

This clonotype has a handful of counts. The CDR3 protein is CSAPGNTEAFF. CDR3 DNA: TGCAGTGCTCCAGGGAACACTGAAGCTTTCTTT. The gene calls are TRBV20-1 and TRBJ1-1; D is unclear. The germline V and J ends were trimmed by 5 bases and 1 base, with 5 bases remaining between them. Germline loops: CDR1 DFQATT, CDR2 SNEGSKA (reference sequence). The CDR3 totals 11 residues.

This clonotype showed up just a few times. This rearrangement joins TRBV19 to TRBJ2-2; D might be TRBD1 (5 bases). V gave up 6 bases and J gave up 0 bases, with 8 bases separating them. The V gene's germline CDR1 is LNHDA and CDR2 SQIVND (reference sequence). This CDR3 comprises 14 residues. The CDR3 DNA reads as TGTGCCAGTAGGGACACAGCGAACACCGGGGAGCTGTTTTTT. Residues: CASRDTANTGELFF.

This sequence joins TRBV7-3 and TRBJ1-2, with 7 nucleotides matching TRBD1. The CDR3 is 15 amino acids. Unmatched junction bases numbered 11, after V lost 4 bases and J lost 6 bases. CDR1 is SGHTA and CDR2 is FQGTGA in the germline V gene. The CDR3 is CASSSRGPLDNGYTF. CDR3 in DNA: TGTGCCAGCAGCTCAAGGGGGCCCTTGGATAATGGCTACACCTTC.

J is TRBJ1-1 and V is TRBV28, with TRBD1 as a possible D gene (5 bases). Germline V gene data show CDR1 as MDHEN and CDR2 as SYDVKM. This CDR3 is built from 14 residues. The germline V and J ends were trimmed by 7 bases and 5 bases, with 17 bases remaining between them. The CDR3 DNA reads TGTGCCAGCACTCACGGGCAGGGAAGTACTGAAGCTTTCTTT. This codes for CASTHGQGSTEAFF.

The J gene is TRBJ2-7, the V gene TRBV20-1, with 9 positions matching TRBD2. The ends lost 3 bases at V and 1 base at J; junction bases unmatched: 4. The CDR3 has 14 residues. Germline CDR1 is DFQATT and CDR2 is SNEGSKA (reference sequence). This chain's CDR3 is CSASKRGESYEQYF. The CDR3 DNA is TGCAGTGCTAGTAAGCGGGGGGAATCCTACGAGCAGTACTTC.

This clonotype showed up just a few times. This chain connects TRBV7-2 to TRBJ1-5; D remains unclear. V was trimmed by 3 bases and J by 5 bases, leaving 8 bases between them. Germline V gives CDR1 SGHTA, CDR2 FQGNSA. This CDR3 has 13 residues. The CDR3 coding sequence is TGTGCCAGCAGCTTTGGTTGGGATCAGCCCCAGCATTTT. As protein: CASSFGWDQPQHF.

This clonotype was recorded at least ten times. V is TRBV5-6 and J is TRBJ2-7; no clear D gene. Germline CDR1 is SGHDT and CDR2 is YYEEEE. CDR3 size: 13 residues. Trimming took off 4 bases at V and 2 bases at J, with 10 bases between the two ends. The CDR3 is CASSPGSPYEQYF. In nucleotides, the CDR3 is TGTGCCAGCAGCCCCGGGTCCCCCTACGAGCAGTACTTC.

The V call is TRBV6-1, the J call TRBJ2-7; 8 bases are shared with TRBD1. The trim removed 3 bases at V and 0 bases at J, leaving 1 base unmatched. The CDR3 sequence is 14 residues long. Germline CDR1 and CDR2: MNHNS and SASEGT. As DNA, the CDR3 is TGTGCCAGCAGTGAGACAGGGGTCTCCTACGAGCAGTACTTC. As protein: CASSETGVSYEQYF.

Comments on this clonotype: A read error may account for a junction end that differs from germline. This chain connects TRBV28 to TRBJ1-4; D is unclear. CDR3 length: 13 residues. Germline V gene sequence: CDR1 MDHEN, CDR2 SYDVKM. CDR3 loop: CASGLMQDQKLFF. CDR3 sequence (DNA): TGTGCCAGCGGTTTAATGCAGGACCAAAAACTGTTTTTT.

The CDR3 reads CASSVLGGYPTGELFF. CDR3 bases: TGTGCCAGCAGCGTATTAGGGGGGTATCCCACCGGGGAGCTGTTTTTT. The chain combines TRBV9 with TRBJ2-2; either TRBD1 or TRBD2 may fit D (6 bases each). V was clipped by 1 base and J by 4 bases, with 14 bases between them. The CDR3 spans 16 residues. Germline CDR1 reads SGDLS; CDR2 reads YYNGEE.

This clonotype occurred a few times. V and J are TRBV12-3 or TRBV12-4 and TRBJ2-1, with TRBD2 matching over 9 bases. This CDR3 is 14 amino acids long. Unmatched junction bases numbered 6, after V lost 3 bases and J lost 9 bases. CDR3 nucleotides: TGTGCCAGCAGTTTTGACGCGGGGGGGGTTGAGCAGTTCTTC. It codes for CASSFDAGGVEQFF.

In its sample, this clonotype was seen a few times. This rearrangement joins TRBV27 to TRBJ1-4; possibly TRBD1 for D (6 bases). Germline V CDR1 and CDR2: MNHEY, SMNVEV (reference sequence). V was pared by 3 bases and J by 7 bases, with 9 bases between. This CDR3 has 13 amino acids. The CDR3 loop is CASSFSGAEKLFF. The CDR3 nucleotides read TGTGCCAGCAGTTTTTCGGGGGCTGAAAAACTGTTTTTT.

This clonotype occurred a few times. The chain carries TRBV12-3 or TRBV12-4 and TRBJ2-3; D unresolved. Trimming removed 6 bases from V and 2 bases from J, with 15 bases in between. The CDR3 length is 15 residues. The CDR3 nucleotides read TGTGCCAGCAGACCTGGACGGACGGACACAGATACGCAGTATTTT. Its translation: CASRPGRTDTDTQYF.

This clonotype was seen at least ten times. The J gene is TRBJ2-2, the V gene TRBV5-1; 7 positions agree with TRBD1. Trimming at V came to 0 bases and at J to 6 bases, leaving 5 bases not matched to a gene. CDR3 length: 15 amino acids. CDR1 and CDR2 (germline): SGHRS, YFSETQ. The CDR3 loop is CASSLDRQGAGELFF. The CDR3, as DNA: TGCGCCAGCAGCTTGGATCGGCAGGGGGCCGGGGAGCTGTTTTTT.

The gene calls are TRBV2 and TRBJ1-6; D not certain. CDR1 and CDR2 from the germline V gene are SNHLY and FYNNEI. V lost 3 bases to trimming and J lost 2 bases, with 8 bases between them. This CDR3 spans 15 amino acids. The CDR3 region is CASSDRRTYNSPLHF. The CDR3 coding sequence is TGTGCCAGCAGTGATAGGAGGACCTATAATTCACCCCTCCACTTT.